This T cell receptor (beta chain) is from a study of cytomegalovirus exposure and HLA in healthy donors. Study context: The platform used for the roughly 110 validation repertoires matched that of the 650 to 750 first-cohort repertoires, a later analysis reported. General observations from the study: Among TCR beta chains, those listed as cytomegalovirus-associated numbered roughly 150. Among the CMV-associated chains, a few were confirmed in vitro as specific for CMV antigens.

The method was immunoSEQ multiplex PCR; TCRdb's version includes in-frame clones alone and lacks a portion of them. Here the sample spans over 150,000 clones, about 88% being singletons. In regard to this clone: The antigen remains undetermined. Other DNA sequences in this sample translate to the same CDR3.

This TCR derives from a man aged 18 to 35 in good health and CMV-seropositive. Sequencing used PBMCs.

This CDR3 reads CASSQPGLAAYEQYF. CDR3 sequence (DNA): TGCGCCAGCAGCCAACCGGGACTAGCGGCCTACGAGCAGTACTTC. The chain links TRBV4-1 to TRBJ2-7; 11 nucleotides match TRBD2. The junction had 2 bases not matched to a gene; V was cut back by 2 bases and J by 2 bases. Germline loops: CDR1 MGHRA, CDR2 YSYEKL. This CDR3 is built from 15 residues.